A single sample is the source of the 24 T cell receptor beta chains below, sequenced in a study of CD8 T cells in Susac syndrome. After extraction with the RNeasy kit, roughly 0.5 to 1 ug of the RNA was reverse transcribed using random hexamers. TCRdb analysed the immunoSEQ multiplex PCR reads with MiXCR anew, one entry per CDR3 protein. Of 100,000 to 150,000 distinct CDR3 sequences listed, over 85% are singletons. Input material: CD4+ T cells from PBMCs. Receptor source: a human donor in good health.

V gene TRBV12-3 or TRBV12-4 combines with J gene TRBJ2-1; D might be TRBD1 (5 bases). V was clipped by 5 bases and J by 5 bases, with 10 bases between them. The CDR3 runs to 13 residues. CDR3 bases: TGTGCCAGCAGTCGAGACAGTAACAATGAGCAGTTCTTC. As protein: CASSRDSNNEQFF.

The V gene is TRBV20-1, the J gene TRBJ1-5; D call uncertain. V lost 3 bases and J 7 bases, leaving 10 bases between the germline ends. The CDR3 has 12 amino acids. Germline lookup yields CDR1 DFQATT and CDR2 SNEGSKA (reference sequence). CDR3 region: CSASSVGQPQHF. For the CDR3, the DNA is TGCAGTGCTAGTAGTGTGGGACAGCCCCAGCATTTT.

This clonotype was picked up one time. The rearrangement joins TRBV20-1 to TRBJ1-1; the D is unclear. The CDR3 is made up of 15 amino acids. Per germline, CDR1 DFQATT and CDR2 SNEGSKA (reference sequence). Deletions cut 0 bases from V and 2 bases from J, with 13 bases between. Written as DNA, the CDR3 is TGCAGTGCTAGAGATCGGCTAGGCGGCAACACTGAAGCTTTCTTT. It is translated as CSARDRLGGNTEAFF.

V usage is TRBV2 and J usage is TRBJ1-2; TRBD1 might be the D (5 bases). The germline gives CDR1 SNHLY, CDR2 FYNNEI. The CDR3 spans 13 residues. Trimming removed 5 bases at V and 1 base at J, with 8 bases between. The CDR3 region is CASSSDINYGYTF. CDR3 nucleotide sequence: TGTGCCAGCAGTTCGGACATTAACTATGGCTACACCTTC.

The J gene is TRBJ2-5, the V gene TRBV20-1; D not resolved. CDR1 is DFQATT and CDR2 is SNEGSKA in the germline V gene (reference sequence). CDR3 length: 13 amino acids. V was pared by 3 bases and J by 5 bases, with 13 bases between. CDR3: CSASRITLETQYF. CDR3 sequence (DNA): TGCAGTGCTAGCAGGATCACGTTGGAGACCCAGTACTTC.

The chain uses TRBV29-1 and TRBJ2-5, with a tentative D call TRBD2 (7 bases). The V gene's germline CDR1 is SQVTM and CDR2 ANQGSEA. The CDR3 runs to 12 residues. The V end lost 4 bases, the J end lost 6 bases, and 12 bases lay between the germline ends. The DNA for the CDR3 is TGCAGCGTTGCGGGGGGCGGGAAGACCCAGTACTTC. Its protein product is CSVAGGGKTQYF.

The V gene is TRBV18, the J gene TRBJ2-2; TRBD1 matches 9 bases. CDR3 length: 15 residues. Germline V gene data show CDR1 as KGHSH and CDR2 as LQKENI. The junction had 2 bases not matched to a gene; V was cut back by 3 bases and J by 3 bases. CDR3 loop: CASSPRQGDTGELFF. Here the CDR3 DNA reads TGTGCCAGCTCACCTAGACAGGGGGACACCGGGGAGCTGTTTTTT.

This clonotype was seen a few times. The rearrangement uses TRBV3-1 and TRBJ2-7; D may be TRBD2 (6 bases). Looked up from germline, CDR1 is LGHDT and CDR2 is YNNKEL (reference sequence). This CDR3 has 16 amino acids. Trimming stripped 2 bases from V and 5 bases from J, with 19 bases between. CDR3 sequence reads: CASSQRRSAGTDEQYF. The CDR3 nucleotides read TGTGCCAGCAGCCAAAGGCGTTCGGCGGGAACTGACGAGCAGTACTTC.

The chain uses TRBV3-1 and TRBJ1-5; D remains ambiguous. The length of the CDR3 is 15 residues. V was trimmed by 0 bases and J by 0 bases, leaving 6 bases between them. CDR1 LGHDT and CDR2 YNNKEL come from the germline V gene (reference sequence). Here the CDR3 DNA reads TGTGCCAGCAGCCAAGATCCCGGTAGCAATCAGCCCCAGCATTTT. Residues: CASSQDPGSNQPQHF.

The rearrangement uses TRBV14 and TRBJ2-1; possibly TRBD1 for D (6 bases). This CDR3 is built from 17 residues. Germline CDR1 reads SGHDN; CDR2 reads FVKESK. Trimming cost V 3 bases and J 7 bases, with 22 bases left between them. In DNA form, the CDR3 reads TGTGCCAGCAGCCAGGAACTTCACAGGGTCCCGCCGAATGAGCAGTTCTTC. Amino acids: CASSQELHRVPPNEQFF.

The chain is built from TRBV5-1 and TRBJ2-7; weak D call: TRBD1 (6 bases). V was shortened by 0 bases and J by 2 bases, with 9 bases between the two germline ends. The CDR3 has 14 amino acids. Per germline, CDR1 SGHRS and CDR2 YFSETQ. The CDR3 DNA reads TGCGCCAGCAGCTTGGCCAACAGGGCCTACGAGCAGTACTTC. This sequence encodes CASSLANRAYEQYF.

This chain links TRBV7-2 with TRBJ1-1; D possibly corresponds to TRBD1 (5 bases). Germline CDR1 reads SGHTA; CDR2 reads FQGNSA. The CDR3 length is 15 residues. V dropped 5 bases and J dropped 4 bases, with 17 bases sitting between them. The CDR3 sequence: CASSPGRGRGTEAFF. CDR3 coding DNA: TGTGCCAGCAGCCCCGGGAGGGGACGGGGCACTGAAGCTTTCTTT.

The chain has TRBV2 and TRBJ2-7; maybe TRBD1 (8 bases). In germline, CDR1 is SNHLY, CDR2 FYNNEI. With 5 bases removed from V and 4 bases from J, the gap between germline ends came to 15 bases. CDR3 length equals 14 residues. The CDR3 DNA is TGTGCCAGCAGTTGGACAGGGAGGGATTACGAGCAGTACTTC. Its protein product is CASSWTGRDYEQYF.

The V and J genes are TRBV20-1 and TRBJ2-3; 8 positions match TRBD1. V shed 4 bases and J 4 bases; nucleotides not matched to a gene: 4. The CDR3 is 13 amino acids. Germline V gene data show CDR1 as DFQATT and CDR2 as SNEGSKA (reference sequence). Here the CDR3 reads CSANPRGPDTQYF. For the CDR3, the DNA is TGCAGTGCTAATCCCAGGGGGCCAGATACGCAGTATTTT.

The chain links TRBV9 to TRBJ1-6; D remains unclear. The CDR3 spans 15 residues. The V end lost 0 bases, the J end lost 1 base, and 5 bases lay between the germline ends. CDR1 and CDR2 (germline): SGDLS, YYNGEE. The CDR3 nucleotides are TGTGCCAGCAGCGTAGACCCTTCCTATAATTCACCCCTCCACTTT. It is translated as CASSVDPSYNSPLHF.

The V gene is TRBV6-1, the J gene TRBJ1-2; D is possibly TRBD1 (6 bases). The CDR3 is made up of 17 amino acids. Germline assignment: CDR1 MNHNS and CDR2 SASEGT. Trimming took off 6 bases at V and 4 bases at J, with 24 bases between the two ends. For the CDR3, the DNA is TGTGCCAGCAGGCTGGGGGCGGGTCACCCAAAAGGCTATGGCTACACCTTC. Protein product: CASRLGAGHPKGYGYTF.

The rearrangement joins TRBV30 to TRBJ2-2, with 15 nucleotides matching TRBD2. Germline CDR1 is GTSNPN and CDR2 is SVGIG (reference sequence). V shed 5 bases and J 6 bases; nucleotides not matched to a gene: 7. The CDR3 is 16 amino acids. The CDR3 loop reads CAWEPGTSGRSGELFF. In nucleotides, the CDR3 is TGTGCCTGGGAGCCCGGGACTAGCGGGAGGTCCGGGGAGCTGTTTTTT.

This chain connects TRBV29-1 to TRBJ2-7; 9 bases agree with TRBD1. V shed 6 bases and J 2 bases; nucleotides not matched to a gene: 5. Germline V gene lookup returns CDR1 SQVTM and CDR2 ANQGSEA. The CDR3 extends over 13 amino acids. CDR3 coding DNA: TGCAGCGTCGGGGACAGGGTAACCTACGAGCAGTACTTC. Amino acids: CSVGDRVTYEQYF.

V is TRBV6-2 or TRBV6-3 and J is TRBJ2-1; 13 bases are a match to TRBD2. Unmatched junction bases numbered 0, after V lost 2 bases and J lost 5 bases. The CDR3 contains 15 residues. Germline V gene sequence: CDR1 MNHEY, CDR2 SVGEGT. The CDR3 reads CASSYGTSGNNEQFF. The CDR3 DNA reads TGTGCCAGCAGTTACGGGACTAGCGGGAACAATGAGCAGTTCTTC.

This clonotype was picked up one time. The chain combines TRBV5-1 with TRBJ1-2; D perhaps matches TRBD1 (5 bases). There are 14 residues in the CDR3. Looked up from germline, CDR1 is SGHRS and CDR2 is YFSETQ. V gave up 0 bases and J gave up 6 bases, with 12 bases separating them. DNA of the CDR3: TGCGCCAGCAGCTTGGTGGGGGGTTCTGATGGCTACACCTTC. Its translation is CASSLVGGSDGYTF. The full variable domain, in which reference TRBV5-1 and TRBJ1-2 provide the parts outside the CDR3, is KAGVTQTPRYLIKTRGQQVTLSCSPISGHRSVSWYQQTPGQGLQFLFEYFSETQRNKGNFPGRFSGRQFSNSRSEMNVSTLELGDSALYLCASSLVGGSDGYTFGSGTRLTVV.

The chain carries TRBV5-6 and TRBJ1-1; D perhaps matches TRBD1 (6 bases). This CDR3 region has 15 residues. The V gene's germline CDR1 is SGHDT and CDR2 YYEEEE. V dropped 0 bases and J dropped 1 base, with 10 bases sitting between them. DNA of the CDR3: TGTGCCAGCAGCTTGGGCCAGGGGCGGAACACTGAAGCTTTCTTT. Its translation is CASSLGQGRNTEAFF.

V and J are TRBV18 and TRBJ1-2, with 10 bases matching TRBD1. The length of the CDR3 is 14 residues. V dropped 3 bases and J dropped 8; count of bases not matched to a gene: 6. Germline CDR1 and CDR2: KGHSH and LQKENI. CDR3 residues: CASSPTGTGEGYTF. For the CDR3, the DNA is TGTGCCAGCTCACCTACCGGGACAGGGGAAGGCTACACCTTC. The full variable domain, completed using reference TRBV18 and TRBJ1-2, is NAGVMQNPRHLVRRRGQEARLRCSPMKGHSHVYWYRQLPEEGLKFMVYLQKENIIDESGMPKERFSAEFPKEGPSILRIQQVVRGDSAAYFCASSPTGTGEGYTFGSGTRLTVV.

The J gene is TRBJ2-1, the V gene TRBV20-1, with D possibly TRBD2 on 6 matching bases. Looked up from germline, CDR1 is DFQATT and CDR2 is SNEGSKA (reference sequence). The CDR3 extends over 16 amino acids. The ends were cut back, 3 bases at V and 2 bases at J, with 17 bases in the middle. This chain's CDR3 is CSARTGLANTYNEQFF. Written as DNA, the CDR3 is TGCAGTGCTAGGACGGGGCTAGCGAATACCTACAATGAGCAGTTCTTC.

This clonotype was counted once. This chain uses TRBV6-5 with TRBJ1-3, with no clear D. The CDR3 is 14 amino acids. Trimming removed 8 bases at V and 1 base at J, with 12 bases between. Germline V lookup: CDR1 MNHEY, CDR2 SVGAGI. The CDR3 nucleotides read TGTGCCAGCTTGGCCCGAGGGTCTGGAAACACCATATATTTT. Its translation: CASLARGSGNTIYF.